This TCR beta chain derives from a study of blood T cell repertoires in COVID-19. Background on the study: Sites in the United States, Italy and Spain provided acute and convalescent COVID-19 samples. In each case, the material was cDNA or gDNA derived from T cells, B-cell-depleted T cells, or PBMCs.

Germline assignment: CDR1 SGHRS and CDR2 YFSETQ. V lost 4 bases to trimming and J lost 3 bases, with 10 bases between them. This CDR3 is 13 amino acids long. As handled by the study authors: For nucleated cells, counts were estimated from reference gene primer amplification. Data came from immunoSEQ multiplex PCR; TCRdb stores just in-frame clones and leaves some out. V and J calls and clone size are copied from that table; D and trimming were computed from the DNA. The data contain about 250,000 clones, roughly 80% of them singletons. This clonotype was obtained from a woman aged 70-85 years with acute or convalescent COVID-19. The material sequenced was peripheral blood. V and J are TRBV5-1 and TRBJ1-2; D gene unclear. CDR3 residues: CASSPAGDYGYTF. DNA for the CDR3: TGCGCCAGCAGCCCCGCGGGAGACTATGGCTACACCTTC.